This entry lists 31 T cell receptor beta chains sequenced from one sample in a study of blood T cell repertoires in COVID-19. The table came from immunoSEQ multiplex PCR; TCRdb's copy has only in-frame clones and leaves some out. The top ten clones hold less than 15% of a sample with some 300,000 clones, about 86% of them seen once. The sample consisted of peripheral blood. Receptors were obtained from a woman aged 65 to 85 with COVID-19, enrolled during active disease.

The genes are TRBV11-2 and TRBJ1-2; a possible D gene is TRBD1 (5 bases). Germline lookup yields CDR1 SGHAT and CDR2 FQNNGV. The CDR3 runs 13 residues. V was clipped by 0 bases and J by 8 bases, with 10 bases between them. The CDR3 is CASSLDRARGYTF. DNA for the CDR3: TGTGCCAGCAGCTTAGACAGGGCTCGGGGCTACACCTTC.

The J gene is TRBJ2-6, the V gene TRBV28; TRBD1 matches at 9 bases. With 6 bases clipped from V and 4 bases from J, the junction kept 19 bases outside the gene matches. There are 20 residues in the CDR3. CDR1 and CDR2 (germline): MDHEN, SYDVKM. This CDR3 reads CASSPGQGIGPRAGANVLTF. DNA for the CDR3: TGTGCCAGCAGCCCGGGACAGGGAATCGGGCCTCGAGCCGGGGCCAACGTCCTGACTTTC.

V usage is TRBV24-1 and J usage is TRBJ2-1; 9 bases are shared with TRBD1. The V gene end was trimmed by 2 bases and the J gene end by 14 bases; junction bases not matched to a gene: 9. This CDR3 is 14 amino acids long. The germline V gene has CDR1 KGHDR and CDR2 SFDVKD. Here the CDR3 reads CATSDSGGQGFEFF. The CDR3 DNA reads as TGTGCCACCAGTGATTCAGGGGGACAGGGTTTTGAGTTCTTC.

The rearrangement links TRBV28 to TRBJ1-2; 8 bases align to TRBD1. Germline assignment: CDR1 MDHEN and CDR2 SYDVKM. This CDR3 comprises 13 residues. J lost 7 bases, V lost 4 bases, and 5 bases had no gene match. The CDR3, as DNA: TGTGCCAGCAGTTCCGACAGGGGCGCTGGCTACACCTTC. Protein: CASSSDRGAGYTF.

CDR3: CASGLSWGRGTEAFF. The CDR3 region has the DNA TGTGCTAGTGGTTTGTCGTGGGGGCGCGGGACTGAAGCTTTCTTT. The chain uses TRBV12-5 and TRBJ1-1; TRBD1 might be the D (6 bases). The V end was cut by 2 bases, the J end by 5 bases, with 15 bases between. CDR1 and CDR2 from the germline V gene are LGHNT and FRNRAP. This CDR3 is built from 15 residues.

The chain joins TRBV7-8 to TRBJ2-1; 13 bases match TRBD2. Germline values: CDR1 SGHVS, CDR2 FQNEAQ. J gave up 0 bases and V 5 bases, and 7 bases lay outside the gene matches. The CDR3 is made up of 18 amino acids. CDR3 protein: CASSPGLAGTSSYNEQFF. The DNA for the CDR3 is TGTGCCAGCAGCCCGGGACTAGCGGGGACCAGCTCCTACAATGAGCAGTTCTTC. The entire variable domain, with the rest obtained from reference TRBV7-8 and TRBJ2-1, is as follows: GAGVSQSPRYKVAKRGQDVALRCDPISGHVSLFWYQQALGQGPEFLTYFQNEAQLDKSGLPSDRFFAERPEGSVSTLKIQRTQQEDSAVYLCASSPGLAGTSSYNEQFFGPGTRLTVL.

V usage is TRBV6-5 and J usage is TRBJ1-1; D is undetermined. V was trimmed by 0 bases and J by 2 bases, leaving 10 bases between them. CDR1 and CDR2 (germline): MNHEY, SVGAGI. The CDR3 contains 15 residues. The CDR3 is CASSYSTQVNTEAFF. CDR3 in DNA: TGTGCCAGCAGTTACTCGACCCAGGTCAACACTGAAGCTTTCTTT.

This chain joins TRBV9 and TRBJ2-2; 10 bases line up with TRBD2. CDR1 and CDR2 (germline): SGDLS, YYNGEE. This CDR3 comprises 15 residues. V was pared by 4 bases and J by 3 bases, with 3 bases of the junction left unmatched. CDR3 region: CASSMTSGYTGELFF. As DNA, the CDR3 is TGTGCCAGCAGCATGACTAGCGGGTACACCGGGGAGCTGTTTTTT.

The rearrangement links TRBV5-4 to TRBJ1-4; 8 nucleotides agree with TRBD1. J gave up 8 bases and V 4 bases, and 7 bases lay outside the gene matches. Germline CDR1 SGHNT, CDR2 YYREEE (reference sequence). The CDR3 totals 14 residues. The CDR3 DNA is TGTGCCAGCAGCACCGGACAGGGTCGAGAAAAACTGTTTTTT. Translated: CASSTGQGREKLFF. The variable domain in full, with the rest retrieved from reference TRBV5-4 and TRBJ1-4, is ETGVTQSPTHLIKTRGQQVTLRCSSQSGHNTVSWYQQALGQGPQFIFQYYREEENGRGNFPPRFSGLQFPNYSSELNVNALELDDSALYLCASSTGQGREKLFFGSGTQLSVL.

The chain employs TRBV7-9 and TRBJ2-2; a possible D gene is TRBD2 (6 bases). CDR1 and CDR2 (germline): SEHNR, FQNEAQ (reference sequence). The CDR3 covers 16 residues. Trimming cost V 5 bases and J 5 bases, with 18 bases left between them. CDR3 protein: CASSLLGRGITGELFF. CDR3 DNA: TGTGCCAGCAGCCTGTTGGGACGGGGGATAACCGGGGAGCTGTTTTTT.

The gene calls are TRBV12-3 or TRBV12-4 and TRBJ2-5, with a possible D match to TRBD2 (7 bases). Trimming pared 8 bases from V and 2 bases from J, leaving 12 bases between. The CDR3 contains 13 residues. In DNA, the CDR3 is TGTGCCAGCGGGAGGGGGGATCAAGAGACCCAGTACTTC. Its translation is CASGRGDQETQYF.

This rearrangement joins TRBV5-4 to TRBJ1-1, with D hard to call. The V gene's germline CDR1 is SGHNT and CDR2 YYREEE (reference sequence). V shed 4 bases and J shed 1 base, with 14 bases lying between them. CDR3 length: 15 amino acids. The CDR3 loop reads CASSPRQVSNTEAFF. The CDR3 bases are TGTGCCAGCAGCCCCCGACAAGTCTCGAACACTGAAGCTTTCTTT.

This clone was detected only once. V is TRBV7-9 and J is TRBJ1-6; 9 bases line up with TRBD1. The CDR3 runs 14 residues. Germline loops: CDR1 SEHNR, CDR2 FQNEAQ (reference sequence). The V and J ends lost 5 bases and 9 bases, in that order; junction bases with no gene match: 5. The CDR3 sequence: CASSTGTGSSPLHF. The CDR3 coding sequence is TGTGCCAGCAGCACCGGGACAGGGTCTTCACCCCTCCACTTT.

The CDR3 DNA sequence: TGTGCCAGCAGTCCAAACGGGGGGCTTTGGAATTCACCCCTCCACTTT. Its protein is CASSPNGGLWNSPLHF. The chain joins TRBV27 to TRBJ1-6; TRBD1 might be the D (6 bases). CDR3 size: 16 residues. V was trimmed by 5 bases and J by 7 bases, leaving 18 bases between them. Germline CDR1 MNHEY, CDR2 SMNVEV (reference sequence).

This chain links TRBV14 with TRBJ1-2; D possibly corresponds to TRBD1 (6 bases). V lost 1 base to trimming and J lost 8 bases, with 20 bases between them. The CDR3 runs to 16 residues. Looked up from germline, CDR1 is SGHDN and CDR2 is FVKESK. The DNA of the CDR3 is TGTGCCAGCAGCCAAGTTCAGGGGTTCCCTTTTATGGGCTACACCTTC. Protein product: CASSQVQGFPFMGYTF. Looking up the rest from reference TRBV14 and TRBJ1-2 gives the full variable domain: EAGVTQFPSHSVIEKGQTVTLRCDPISGHDNLYWYRRVMGKEIKFLLHFVKESKQDESGMPNNRFLAERTGGTYSTLKVQPAELEDSGVYFCASSQVQGFPFMGYTFGSGTRLTVV.

DNA for the CDR3: TGTGCCAGCAGCCCGAGGACAGCTAACTCTGGAAACACCATATATTTT. The encoded protein is CASSPRTANSGNTIYF. This rearrangement joins TRBV9 to TRBJ1-3; tentative D call: TRBD1 (6 bases). Trimming pared 4 bases from V and 0 bases from J, leaving 14 bases between. This CDR3 region has 16 residues. Germline V gene data show CDR1 as SGDLS and CDR2 as YYNGEE.

This clone was picked up a small number of times. The chain recombines TRBV5-1 with TRBJ2-3, with 12 bases identical to TRBD2. J lost 0 bases, V lost 2 bases, and 10 bases had no gene match. This CDR3 has 19 residues. Germline V lookup: CDR1 SGHRS, CDR2 YFSETQ. CDR3 sequence (DNA): TGCGCCAGCAGCTTCCGGACTAGCGGGGTCCCATCTAGCACAGATACGCAGTATTTT. This codes for CASSFRTSGVPSSTDTQYF.

The chain is built from TRBV19 and TRBJ1-4; 8 nucleotides agree with TRBD1. V lost 11 bases, J lost 5 bases, and 7 bases stayed unmatched. The CDR3 is made up of 13 amino acids. The germline CDR1 and CDR2 sequences are LNHDA and SQIVND (reference sequence). The CDR3 coding sequence is TGTGCCTCTCAGGGGGCCCGGAATGAAAAACTGTTTTTT. Translating it yields CASQGARNEKLFF. The entire variable domain, with the rest obtained from reference TRBV19 and TRBJ1-4, is as follows: DGGITQSPKYLFRKEGQNVTLSCEQNLNHDAMYWYRQDPGQGLRLIYYSQIVNDFQKGDIAEGYSVSREKKESFPLTVTSAQKNPTAFYLCASQGARNEKLFFGSGTQLSVL.

The V gene is TRBV10-3, the J gene TRBJ2-4; 10 nucleotides line up with TRBD1. The germline gives CDR1 ENHRY, CDR2 SYGVKD. The CDR3 has 14 amino acids. V shed 0 bases and J 7 bases; nucleotides not matched to a gene: 0. The CDR3 region has the DNA TGTGCCATCAGTGAGTCGGGACAGGGGAACATTCAGTACTTC. Translation: CAISESGQGNIQYF.

The J gene is TRBJ2-3, the V gene TRBV19; 10 bases map to TRBD1. This CDR3 is 16 amino acids long. The V segment lost 3 bases and the J segment 4 bases; nucleotides outside the gene matches: 7. In germline, CDR1 is LNHDA, CDR2 SQIVND (reference sequence). The CDR3 nucleotides are TGTGCCAGTAGTATTCCGGGACAGGGGAAGGCAGATACGCAGTATTTT. Protein: CASSIPGQGKADTQYF.

The chain joins TRBV27 to TRBJ2-1, with 10 bases identical to TRBD2. Per germline, CDR1 MNHEY and CDR2 SMNVEV (reference sequence). J was trimmed by 10 bases and V by 0 bases; bases with no gene match: 9. The CDR3 spans 16 residues. CDR3 sequence: CASSLSRLAGADEQFF. The CDR3 DNA reads as TGTGCCAGCAGTTTATCGAGGCTAGCGGGGGCCGACGAGCAGTTCTTC.

The chain recombines TRBV19 with TRBJ1-6, with a weak D call TRBD1 (6 bases). Germline V CDR1 and CDR2: LNHDA, SQIVND (reference sequence). V shed 6 bases and J shed 5 bases, with 11 bases lying between them. The CDR3 length is 14 residues. CDR3 sequence (DNA): TGTGCCAGTAGGGTCAGGGGCGATAATTCACCCCTCCACTTT. It specifies CASRVRGDNSPLHF.

The chain is built from TRBV7-2 and TRBJ2-1; unclear D gene. CDR3 length: 15 residues. The germline V gene encodes CDR1 SGHTA and CDR2 FQGNSA. The ends were cut back, 5 bases at V and 0 bases at J, with 11 bases in the middle. The CDR3 reads CASSPSQLSYNEQFF. The CDR3 DNA sequence: TGTGCCAGCAGCCCTTCACAGCTCTCCTACAATGAGCAGTTCTTC.

The rearrangement links TRBV29-1 to TRBJ1-1, with D possibly TRBD1 on 5 matching bases. Germline lookup yields CDR1 SQVTM and CDR2 ANQGSEA. This CDR3 spans 11 amino acids. V gave up 7 bases and J gave up 7 bases, with 13 bases separating them. Here the CDR3 reads CSADWGGEAFF. In DNA form, the CDR3 reads TGCAGCGCCGACTGGGGCGGTGAAGCTTTCTTT.

The chain is built from TRBV2 and TRBJ2-3; a weak D match, TRBD1 (6 bases). The ends were cut back, 6 bases at V and 0 bases at J, with 10 bases in the middle. Germline CDR1 SNHLY, CDR2 FYNNEI. The CDR3 has 14 amino acids. CDR3 sequence (DNA): TGTGCCAGCAGGGTCAGGGGAAGCACAGATACGCAGTATTTT. It yields the protein CASRVRGSTDTQYF.

This chain joins TRBV7-9 and TRBJ1-2; 7 bases line up with TRBD1. CDR1 and CDR2 from the germline V gene are SEHNR and FQNEAQ (reference sequence). The trim removed 5 bases at V and 5 bases at J, leaving 8 bases unmatched. The CDR3 runs to 14 residues. CDR3 in DNA: TGTGCCAGCAGCCCCTGGGACAGCGAATATGGCTACACCTTC. Protein sequence: CASSPWDSEYGYTF.

The V and J genes are TRBV29-1 and TRBJ2-7; 9 positions match TRBD1. The CDR3 is 14 residues long. V gave up 6 bases and J gave up 3 bases; unmatched junction bases: 9. CDR1 SQVTM and CDR2 ANQGSEA come from the germline V gene. Here the CDR3 DNA reads TGCAGCGTCCTGGGACAGGGTTCTCTCTACGAGCAGTACTTC. Protein sequence: CSVLGQGSLYEQYF.

The chain is built from TRBV4-1 and TRBJ2-5, with 11 bases matching TRBD2. V lost 1 base to trimming and J lost 2 bases; unmatched junction nucleotides: 0. The CDR3 has 15 residues. Germline V gene lookup returns CDR1 MGHRA and CDR2 YSYEKL. The CDR3 region is CASSQGTSGQETQYF. The CDR3 DNA sequence: TGCGCCAGCAGCCAAGGGACTAGCGGGCAAGAGACCCAGTACTTC.

The gene calls are TRBV6-1 and TRBJ2-5, with 9 bases fitting TRBD2. The germline V gene encodes CDR1 MNHNS and CDR2 SASEGT. The V segment lost 4 bases and the J segment 3 bases; nucleotides outside the gene matches: 12. The CDR3 length is 17 residues. Here the CDR3 reads CASSANKLSGGKETQYF. The CDR3, as DNA: TGTGCCAGCAGTGCGAACAAACTTAGCGGGGGTAAAGAGACCCAGTACTTC.

The chain joins TRBV27 to TRBJ2-5; D unresolved. Germline V CDR1 and CDR2: MNHEY, SMNVEV (reference sequence). V shed 0 bases and J shed 5 bases, with 10 bases lying between them. The CDR3 consists of 14 residues. The CDR3 sequence: CASSLSYSQETQYF. Written as DNA, the CDR3 is TGTGCCAGCAGTTTATCGTACAGTCAGGAGACCCAGTACTTC.

This clone has just a few counts. The chain combines TRBV9 with TRBJ1-1, with D possibly TRBD1 on 6 matching bases. Per the germline V gene, CDR1 is SGDLS and CDR2 is YYNGEE. V shed 4 bases and J shed 3 bases, with 19 bases lying between them. The CDR3 is 16 residues long. In DNA, the CDR3 is TGTGCCAGCAGCCCCTCGGGAATGGGGACATACACTGAAGCTTTCTTT. As protein: CASSPSGMGTYTEAFF.